The 3 T cell receptor beta chains listed next were all sequenced from one sample in a study of OX40 agonist ivuxolimab in advanced cancers. Libraries were constructed by the immunoSEQ multiplex PCR assay. Imported from immuneACCESS, the table was reduced by TCRdb to in-frame sequences with V and J called. These copies leave out some clones; in studies compared against another copy, an unresolved V gene accounts for under half, and the cause of the remainder is not known. Counted in this sample were about 75,000 clones; roughly 86% of them appeared once. Roughly 8% of the sample comes from the top ten. The source material was CD4+ or CD8+ T cells sorted from blood, sampled in a trial of the OX40 agonist ivuxolimab. The origin of the receptors is an adult with an advanced solid tumor such as melanoma, head and neck, liver or kidney cancer.

V gene TRBV28 combines with J gene TRBJ2-3; TRBD2 matches at 8 bases. There are 15 residues in the CDR3. From germline, CDR1 is MDHEN and CDR2 SYDVKM. J lost 2 bases, V lost 6 bases, and 7 bases had no gene match. DNA for the CDR3: TGTGCCAGCAGCACCACTAGCGGTTACACAGATACGCAGTATTTT. Translation: CASSTTSGYTDTQYF.

The chain carries TRBV7-9 and TRBJ1-6; the D gene is possibly TRBD1 (6 bases). The CDR3 covers 13 residues. Germline CDR1 is SEHNR and CDR2 is FQNEAQ (reference sequence). Between the trimmed V and J ends, which lost 3 bases and 7 bases, there was a span of 7 bases. CDR3 sequence reads: CASSLDSNSPLHF. The CDR3, as DNA: TGTGCCAGCAGCTTGGACAGCAATTCACCCCTCCACTTT.

V and J are TRBV11-1 and TRBJ2-3, with D possibly called TRBD1 or TRBD2 (5 bases each). Germline lookup yields CDR1 SGHAT and CDR2 FQDESV (reference sequence). This CDR3 has 13 amino acids. The V gene lost 5 bases and the J gene lost 3 bases, with 9 bases spanning the gap. The CDR3 coding sequence is TGTGCCAGCAGCCCCTGGGGGACAGATACGCAGTATTTT. Its protein product is CASSPWGTDTQYF. The variable domain in full, completed from reference TRBV11-1 and TRBJ2-3, reads EAEVAQSPRYKITEKSQAVAFWCDPISGHATLYWYRQILGQGPELLVQFQDESVVDDSQLPKDRFSAERLKGVDSTLKIQPAELGDSAMYLCASSPWGTDTQYFGPGTRLTVL.